Listed here is a single TCR beta chain. This receptor's antigen is unknown. Base qualities are not provided; no much larger clone lies one nucleotide away. This record comes from a study of blood T cells in healthy people across ages (dated by TCRdb to 2015 to 2017). Some background on the complete study: In model experiments, template switching captured roughly one uniquely barcoded TCR beta cDNA molecule for every two T cells. Using deep sequencing normalized with unique cDNA molecular identifiers, the study measured how TCR beta repertoire diversity changes with age. Four age groups were formed from the donors: young (average roughly 16 years), middle-aged (approximately 41), aged (around 62) and long-lived (around 82). To avoid experimental bias, donors of different ages were spread randomly across the sequencing lanes. Using the same blood draw, the study looked at two additional independent replicas of 1 million unique cDNA reads for two donors, one aged 18 to 30 and the other aged 80 or older. Beyond this particular receptor, the publication reports: Observed TCR beta diversity per million T cells fell roughly linearly with age, and a significant reduction was already apparent by age around 40. Because profiling used bulk unsorted PBMCs, naive and antigen-experienced compartments could not be compared conclusively. Compared with the aged group, the long-lived group had more naive CD4+ T cells, fewer expanded clones and increased TCR diversity, a pattern suggesting age selection. Estimates of total diversity based on one million sequenced T cells were regarded as lower bounds and as underestimates. The CMV infection status of donors was not known, potentially confounding age-related changes in expanded clonotypes. Observed TCR beta diversity correlated strongly with the percentage of naive T cells measured by flow cytometry.

Systemically healthy Caucasian individuals from Russia, 39 in total and aged about 6 to 100 years, were included as donors. Approximately 10 milliliters of peripheral blood were collected from each donor into EDTA-treated Vacutainer tubes. Ficoll-Paque density-gradient centrifugation was used to isolate PBMCs, with at least 6 million obtained per sample. Total RNA was extracted from PBMCs with Trizol reagent, with at least 5 micrograms obtained per sample. The percentages of naive CD45RAhigh/CD27high T cells were determined by flow cytometry on a PBMC aliquot from every donor. Receptors were amplified or captured by 5' RACE. For sequencing, an Illumina HiSeq 2500 was employed. A second PCR of roughly 7 to 11 cycles was performed with a sample-barcoded 5' primer and a J-beta primer mix. A unique molecular identifier was introduced onto each TCR beta cDNA molecule by a template-switch 5' adaptor carrying 12 random nucleotides. Each sample yielded at least 3 million CDR3-containing paired-end reads. First-strand cDNA was synthesized from all RNA with the Mint cDNA synthesis kit, primed by a TRBC-specific oligonucleotide. Following uracil-DNA glycosylase treatment, all cDNA underwent a first 18-cycle PCR with the universal primers M1SS and BC2_uni_R. The original methods were these. Normalization of each sample was performed by random selection of 1 million high-quality reads, each carrying a distinct molecular identifier. Reads sharing molecular identifiers were discarded rather than binned into consensus sequences. MiTCR, set to a Q25 quality threshold and the strictest error-elimination algorithm, was used for CDR3 identification, clonotype clustering and error correction. A nonparametric unseen species model with Euler transformation was used to estimate a lower bound on total TCR beta diversity. TCRdb handled the public reads itself, with Q25 trimming in fastp and clone calling in MiXCR, and kept productive beta chains. Rows are combined by CDR3 protein, so each entry shows the most common genes and DNA. Here the V and J calls rest on TCRdb's processing, not on the authors' analysis. A total of about 670,000 distinct CDR3 sequences appear in this sample, around two fifths of them only once. The ten largest clonotypes hold around 30% of the sample.

The CDR3 covers 18 residues, taking in both the cysteine and the phenylalanine. Only CDR3 DNA is held: 54 bases, read in frame from base 1. V is cut back by 8 bases and J by 4 bases, with 21 bases in the junction unmatched. The germline V gene (reference sequence) provides CDR1 DFQATT and CDR2 SNEGSKA. The sequence is built from TRBV20-1 and TRBJ1-5; 9 nucleotides in the junction match TRBD1. The sequence was obtained from a man at least 80 years old in good health. Sequencing used blood. The DNA sequence is as follows: TGCAGTACTAAGTCTAGGGTGGGGGACAGGGTAGGAAATCAGCCCCAGCATTTT. It codes for CSTKSRVGDRVGNQPQHF.